The sequence of this T cell receptor (beta chain) was determined in a study of cytomegalovirus exposure and HLA in healthy donors. This CDR3 region has 15 residues. Trimming shortened V by 5 bases and J by 2 bases, and 13 bases separated the two germline ends. In germline, CDR1 is SGHVS, CDR2 FQNEAQ. PCR primers comprised 60 Vbeta and 13 Jbeta primers. The data were produced by immunoSEQ multiplex PCR, yet TCRdb's version contains in-frame clones alone and is incomplete. The sample includes roughly 160,000 clones, just under 80% seen only once; the top ten take roughly 1.3%. As regards this clone: What it binds is unknown.

The study's findings and limits: Later, an analysis found that common viral pathogens appeared to be linked with several of the most significant clusters.

The V gene is TRBV7-8, the J gene TRBJ1-5; D unclear. The clonotype was recovered from a woman aged 50 to 60 in good health and CMV-seronegative. The sequencing input was PBMCs. The CDR3 DNA reads as TGTGCCAGCAGCCGCGGGCGGGCGGGCAATCAGCCCCAGCATTTT. Its protein product is CASSRGRAGNQPQHF.